Listed below are T cell receptor beta chains from one sample, sequenced in a study of identical twins. TCRdb reprocessed the 5' RACE reads with MiXCR, giving one entry per CDR3 protein. The data contain about 690,000 distinct CDR3 sequences, over 5% of them seen just once; the ten biggest clones take up roughly 1.8%. The sequenced sample was naive T cells sorted from blood. The receptor source for this set is a man aged 18-30 years in good health. Both conserved end residues are part of each CDR3. A D gene is named only where the DNA matches it firmly. Rows may omit the clone size; those that give it use once, few, many or a size class.

v_gene	d_gene	abundance	j_gene	CDR3aa	CDR3nt
TRBV3-1	NA	few	TRBJ1-3	CASSHLGDGSGNTIYF	TGTGCCAGCAGCCACTTAGGGGATGGCTCTGGAAACACCATATATTTT
TRBV3-1	NA	NA	TRBJ1-5	CASSQGRYSNQPQHF	TGTGCCAGCAGCCAAGGACGATATAGCAATCAGCCCCAGCATTTT
TRBV7-2	NA	many	TRBJ2-3	CASSLALNGLGLSSTDTQYF	TGTGCCAGCAGCTTAGCGCTAAATGGGCTAGGACTCTCTAGCACAGATACGCAGTATTTT
TRBV6-1	TRBD1	many	TRBJ2-7	CASSPGQKAYEQYF	TGTGCCAGCAGCCCGGGACAGAAAGCCTACGAGCAGTACTTC
TRBV3-1	TRBD2	many	TRBJ2-1	CASSLDTGTRGNEQFF	TGTGCCAGCAGCTTGGACACCGGGACTAGGGGCAATGAGCAGTTCTTC
TRBV7-9	NA	many	TRBJ1-1	CASSLERTEAFF	TGTGCCAGCAGCTTAGAGAGGACTGAAGCTTTCTTT
TRBV6-2/TRBV6-3	NA	NA	TRBJ2-3	CASSLWSAADTQYF	TGTGCCAGCAGTCTATGGTCCGCCGCGGATACGCAGTATTTT
TRBV20-1	TRBD2	NA	TRBJ2-1	CSARETSGRAAPHNEQFF	TGCAGTGCTAGGGAGACTAGCGGGAGGGCCGCCCCCCACAATGAGCAGTTCTTC
TRBV20-1	NA	many	TRBJ2-3	CSARDPHMLDTQYF	TGCAGTGCTAGAGATCCCCACATGTTAGATACGCAGTATTTT
TRBV20-1	NA	NA	TRBJ1-1	CSASFGAEAFF	TGCAGTGCTTCCTTCGGCGCTGAAGCTTTCTTT
TRBV12-3/TRBV12-4	TRBD1	many	TRBJ2-6	CASSLATMDRASETGANVLTF	TGTGCCAGCAGTTTAGCGACTATGGACAGGGCCTCCGAGACTGGGGCCAACGTCCTGACTTTC
TRBV11-2	NA	NA	TRBJ2-1	CASSPGLALGSYNEQFF	TGTGCCAGCAGCCCGGGACTGGCCTTGGGGTCCTACAATGAGCAGTTCTTC
TRBV5-1	TRBD1	many	TRBJ2-5	CASSQGQGLRETQYF	TGCGCCAGCAGCCAGGGACAGGGCTTGCGAGAGACCCAGTACTTC
TRBV4-1	TRBD2	few	TRBJ2-4	CASSQVPAGAPNIQYF	TGCGCCAGCAGCCAAGTACCAGCGGGAGCCCCAAACATTCAGTACTTC
TRBV20-1	NA	many	TRBJ2-7	CSARVAKTYEQYF	TGCAGTGCTAGAGTCGCGAAAACCTACGAGCAGTACTTC
TRBV25-1	NA	few	TRBJ2-4	CASSEYGRVGIQYF	TGTGCCAGCAGTGAATACGGCAGGGTGGGCATTCAGTACTTC
TRBV7-9	NA	few	TRBJ2-1	CASSQGRQRVDEQFF	TGTGCCAGCAGCCAAGGACGGCAAAGGGTAGATGAGCAGTTCTTC
TRBV7-2	NA	NA	TRBJ1-5	CASSLDGRNQPQHF	TGTGCCAGCAGCTTAGACGGGCGGAATCAGCCCCAGCATTTT
TRBV29-1	NA	few	TRBJ2-7	CSLRPGDNYEQYF	TGCAGCCTACGTCCCGGGGATAACTACGAGCAGTACTTC
TRBV7-2	NA	NA	TRBJ1-1	CASSLLAGQTEAFF	TGTGCCAGCAGCTTACTCGCAGGGCAGACTGAAGCTTTCTTT
TRBV27	TRBD2	NA	TRBJ2-2	CASSLSGLGSAGELFF	TGTGCCAGCAGTTTATCGGGACTAGGGTCCGCCGGGGAGCTGTTTTTT
TRBV7-8	NA	few	TRBJ1-4	CASSLKRVLTRGEKLFF	TGTGCCAGCAGCCTAAAAAGGGTTTTGACAAGGGGTGAAAAACTGTTTTTT
TRBV6-1	NA	many	TRBJ1-3	CASSEWGNTIYF	TGTGCCAGCAGTGAGTGGGGAAACACCATATATTTT
TRBV20-1	NA	many	TRBJ2-3	CSARLDTSTDTQYF	TGCAGTGCTCGGTTGGACACAAGCACAGATACGCAGTATTTT
TRBV7-9	TRBD1	few	TRBJ2-7	CASSPGFGTGGYEQYF	TGTGCCAGCAGCCCCGGGTTCGGGACAGGGGGCTACGAGCAGTACTTC
TRBV4-1	TRBD1	NA	TRBJ1-2	CASRIPGTGNYGYTF	TGCGCCAGCAGAATCCCCGGGACAGGCAACTATGGCTACACCTTC
TRBV2	NA	few	TRBJ1-4	CASGGGSKNEKLFF	TGTGCCAGCGGCGGGGGGTCAAAGAATGAAAAACTGTTTTTT
TRBV7-9	NA	few	TRBJ2-5	CASRTPGPQETQYF	TGTGCCAGCAGGACCCCGGGCCCTCAGGAGACCCAGTACTTC
TRBV5-6	NA	few	TRBJ2-2	CASSRVAGGELFF	TGTGCCAGCAGCCGGGTGGCGGGCGGGGAGCTGTTTTTT
TRBV27	TRBD2	many	TRBJ2-1	CASSLFTSGSSYNEQFF	TGTGCCAGCAGTTTATTTACTAGCGGGAGCTCCTACAATGAGCAGTTCTTC
TRBV7-8	NA	few	TRBJ2-1	CASSLAPPSSYNEQFF	TGTGCCAGCAGCTTAGCGCCACCGAGCTCCTACAATGAGCAGTTCTTC
TRBV29-1	NA	many	TRBJ2-2	CSVEGGTGELFF	TGCAGCGTTGAAGGAGGGACCGGGGAGCTGTTTTTT
TRBV28	NA	many	TRBJ1-5	CAISEGNNQPQHF	TGTGCCATCTCCGAAGGGAACAATCAGCCCCAGCATTTT
TRBV12-3/TRBV12-4	NA	many	TRBJ2-5	CASSAYDNQETQYF	TGTGCCAGCAGTGCTTACGACAACCAAGAGACCCAGTACTTC
TRBV28	NA	many	TRBJ2-2	CASSSLRTRGLELFF	TGTGCCAGCAGTTCCCTCCGGACCCGGGGCCTAGAGCTGTTTTTT
TRBV5-1	NA	many	TRBJ2-3	CASSLYPLLATRTDTQYF	TGCGCCAGCAGCTTGTATCCCCTTTTAGCGACTCGCACAGATACGCAGTATTTT
TRBV27	NA	few	TRBJ1-6	CASRWGAAHSPLHF	TGTGCCAGCCGATGGGGGGCCGCCCATTCACCCCTCCACTTT
TRBV6-2/TRBV6-3	NA	many	TRBJ2-3	CASSYPGLDTQYF	TGTGCCAGCAGTTACCCGGGACTAGATACGCAGTATTTT
TRBV12-3/TRBV12-4	NA	NA	TRBJ1-5	CASSLPAGNGQPQHF	TGTGCCAGCAGTTTACCTGCAGGGAACGGTCAGCCCCAGCATTTT
TRBV28	NA	NA	TRBJ2-7	CASSLFQGTSYEQYF	TGTGCCAGCAGTTTATTCCAGGGGACCTCCTACGAGCAGTACTTC
TRBV5-1	TRBD1	many	TRBJ2-4	CASSSTGEDIQYF	TGCGCCAGCAGCTCGACAGGGGAGGACATTCAGTACTTC
TRBV12-3/TRBV12-4	NA	many	TRBJ2-4	CASSLVQGAKNIQYF	TGTGCCAGCAGTTTAGTACAGGGTGCCAAAAACATTCAGTACTTC
TRBV12-3/TRBV12-4	NA	many	TRBJ1-2	CASSVTGLRWGGYTF	TGTGCCAGCAGTGTAACGGGCTTACGGTGGGGTGGCTACACCTTC